These T cell receptor beta chains were read from a single sample in a study of cytomegalovirus exposure and HLA in healthy donors. Sequencing used immunoSEQ multiplex PCR; TCRdb keeps in-frame clones, though not all of them. The sample holds about 120,000 clones, about 80% seen once. Sample: PBMCs. These receptors all stem from a female donor in good health and CMV-seropositive. The CDR3 runs from the conserved cysteine through the conserved F or W. D genes are given only for firm matches. The listing skips clone size in some rows; elsewhere it reads once, few, many or a size class.

v_call	j_call	d_call	clone_size	cdr3_nt	cdr3_aa
TRBV10-3	TRBJ1-5	TRBD1	few	TGTGCCATCAGGAGTGACCAGGGGGGCCTAAATCAGCCCCAGCATTTT	CAIRSDQGGLNQPQHF
TRBV6-6	TRBJ1-1	TRBD1	NA	TGTGCCAGCAGTTCGGGACAGATGAACACTGAAGCTTTCTTT	CASSSGQMNTEAFF
TRBV30	TRBJ1-5	NA	NA	TGTGCCTGGGGATCCGGTGGATCGGGAGGACAGCCCCAGCATTTT	CAWGSGGSGGQPQHF
TRBV4-3	TRBJ1-2	TRBD1	NA	TGCGCCAGCAGCCAAGATCTGGGACAGCCATATGGCTACACCTTC	CASSQDLGQPYGYTF
TRBV10-1	TRBJ2-5	TRBD1	NA	TGCGCCAGCAGTCGGGGACAGGGGTCACAAGAGACCCAGTACTTC	CASSRGQGSQETQYF
TRBV18	TRBJ1-1	NA	NA	TGTGCCAGCTCAGAGTCTTACGGGAACACTGAAGCTTTCTTT	CASSESYGNTEAFF
TRBV5-5	TRBJ1-1	NA	few	TGTGCCAGCAGCTTGGACAGTCACGTCACTGAAGCTTTCTTT	CASSLDSHVTEAFF
TRBV18	TRBJ1-5	NA	NA	TGTGCCAGCTCACCGGGCAGGGCGAACAATCAGCCCCAGCATTTT	CASSPGRANNQPQHF
TRBV11-2	TRBJ1-1	NA	NA	TGTGCCAGCAGCCAAAGGGCGGGTAAAGGCACTGAAGCTTTCTTT	CASSQRAGKGTEAFF
TRBV6-1	TRBJ1-2	NA	NA	TGTGCCAGCAGTTTATCACGGTACACCTTC	CASSLSRYTF
TRBV18	TRBJ2-2	NA	NA	TGTGCCAGCTCACCGGGACTCCCCACCGGGGAGCTGTTTTTT	CASSPGLPTGELFF
TRBV4-1	TRBJ1-3	TRBD1	NA	TGCGCCAGCAGCCAAGATTTCTGGGAGACAGGGAGACAGCGGCTAAACACCATATATTTT	CASSQDFWETGRQRLNTIYF
TRBV9	TRBJ1-1	TRBD1	NA	TGTGCCAGCAGCCTCCGGGACAGGTACACTGAAGCTTTCTTT	CASSLRDRYTEAFF
TRBV6-1	TRBJ1-1	NA	NA	TGTGCCAGCAGTGAATCGGCCGGGGGAGCAAGGTCTGAAGCTTTCTTT	CASSESAGGARSEAFF
TRBV18	TRBJ2-1	TRBD2	NA	TGTGCCAGCTCACCTCGACTAGCGGGGGGCCCTGCTAGCTACAATGAGCAGTTCTTC	CASSPRLAGGPASYNEQFF
TRBV19	TRBJ1-6	NA	NA	TGTGCCAGTGTCCGGGCCCTTACGAAGGGAGGGAATTCACCCCTCCACTTT	CASVRALTKGGNSPLHF
TRBV11-1	TRBJ1-3	NA	NA	TGTGCCAGCAGCTTCTCAGGAGGGGGAAACACCATATATTTT	CASSFSGGGNTIYF
TRBV27	TRBJ1-6	NA	NA	TGTGCCAGCAGTTTATCCCGGTCCGCGGTTTCACCCCTCCACTTT	CASSLSRSAVSPLHF
TRBV11-2	TRBJ1-5	NA	NA	TGTGCCAGCAGCTTAAGCGATAGCAATCAGCCCCAGCATTTT	CASSLSDSNQPQHF
TRBV6-6	TRBJ2-1	TRBD2	NA	TGTGCCAGCAGTTACCCAAGCGGGGGGGCCAATGAGCAGTTCTTC	CASSYPSGGANEQFF
TRBV28	TRBJ1-6	NA	NA	TGTGCCAGCAGTTCTCAGGGCAATTCACCCCTCCACTTT	CASSSQGNSPLHF
TRBV6-1	TRBJ2-2	TRBD1	NA	TGTGCCAGCAGGTGGGGACAGGTTCTTGGCGGGGAGCTGTTTTTT	CASRWGQVLGGELFF
TRBV7-9	TRBJ2-7	NA	NA	TGTGCCAGCAGCTTAGAAGGCAGGTCCTACGAGCAGTACTTC	CASSLEGRSYEQYF
TRBV19	TRBJ1-5	NA	NA	TGTGCCAGTAGGGTGGGGGCCGCATCCTACAATCAGCCCCAGCATTTT	CASRVGAASYNQPQHF
TRBV5-6	TRBJ2-7	TRBD1	once	TGTGCCAGCAGCATAGACAGGGTCCGGTTGTACTTC	CASSIDRVRLYF
TRBV7-8	TRBJ1-2	TRBD1	NA	TGTGCCAGCAGCTTAGGGGGACAGGGGGCGGGCTACACCTTC	CASSLGGQGAGYTF
TRBV18	TRBJ2-5	TRBD2	NA	TGTGCCAGCTCACCACCGAATAGCGGGGCCCAAGAGACCCAGTACTTC	CASSPPNSGAQETQYF
TRBV2	TRBJ2-7	NA	NA	TGTGCCAGCAGTGATGAGACAGGTTACGACGAGCAGTACTTC	CASSDETGYDEQYF
TRBV7-8	TRBJ2-7	TRBD2	few	TGTGCCAGCAGCTTAGGTCGTCTAGCGGGGACAGACGAGCAGTACTTC	CASSLGRLAGTDEQYF
TRBV5-1	TRBJ1-5	NA	NA	TGCGCCAGCAGCTTGGATAGACAGGTTTACAATCAGCCCCAGCATTTT	CASSLDRQVYNQPQHF
TRBV19	TRBJ1-3	TRBD1	NA	TGTGCCAGTACTACACGGGACAGGGGAAACACCATATATTTT	CASTTRDRGNTIYF
TRBV28	TRBJ2-7	NA	NA	TGTGCCAGCAGTTTAGGACAGAACTACGAGCAGTACTTC	CASSLGQNYEQYF
TRBV6-5	TRBJ1-1	TRBD1	once	TGTGCCAGCATTCAGGACAGGGGCAGGACTGAAGCTTTCTTT	CASIQDRGRTEAFF
TRBV2	TRBJ1-1	TRBD1	NA	TGTGCCAGCAGCCGACAGGGGCCCACTGAAGCTTTCTTT	CASSRQGPTEAFF
TRBV30	TRBJ1-6	TRBD1	NA	TGTGCCTGGAGTGTACTGACAGGGATTGTCTCACCCCTCCACTTT	CAWSVLTGIVSPLHF
TRBV6-1	TRBJ1-5	NA	NA	TGTGCCAGCGGGCCTAGACAGGTTAGCAATCAGCCCCAGCATTTT	CASGPRQVSNQPQHF
TRBV27	TRBJ1-4	TRBD1	few	TGTGCCAGCCGGGACAGGGGTCTATCGACTAATGAAAAACTGTTTTTT	CASRDRGLSTNEKLFF
TRBV5-1	TRBJ2-5	NA	NA	TGCGCCAGCAGCTTTTCGCGGGGGCAAAAAGAGACCCAGTACTTC	CASSFSRGQKETQYF
TRBV19	TRBJ2-5	NA	NA	TGTGCCAGCAGGTTACCGGGAGCAGAGACCCAGTACTTC	CASRLPGAETQYF
TRBV6-1	TRBJ2-2	TRBD1	NA	TGTGCCAGCAGTGTGGAAACCGGGACAGGGGCCGGGGAGCTGTTTTTT	CASSVETGTGAGELFF
TRBV29-1	TRBJ2-3	NA	NA	TGCAGCGTTAAGTCAACGTCCCGAGGGGATACGCAGTATTTT	CSVKSTSRGDTQYF
TRBV6-6	TRBJ1-6	TRBD1	NA	TGTGCCAGCAGAGGTGCGGGGACAGGGGATTCACCCCTCCACTTT	CASRGAGTGDSPLHF
TRBV5-6	TRBJ2-7	NA	NA	TGTGCCAGCAGCTTGGGGGCCGGGGACTCTTCCTACGAGCAGTACTTC	CASSLGAGDSSYEQYF
TRBV7-3	TRBJ2-1	TRBD2	NA	TGTGCCAGCAGCTTAGAAGCGGGGGGTTCCTACAATGAGCAGTTCTTC	CASSLEAGGSYNEQFF
TRBV7-9	TRBJ1-1	NA	NA	TGTGCCAGCAGCTTCACAGGGAGCACTGAAGCTTTCTTT	CASSFTGSTEAFF
TRBV4-2	TRBJ2-2	NA	NA	TGTGCCAGCAGCCACCCCCGGGGGGCCACCACCGGGGAGCTGTTTTTT	CASSHPRGATTGELFF
TRBV4-1	TRBJ1-1	NA	NA	TGCGCCAGCACCCTAGGGGTGAACACTGAAGCTTTCTTT	CASTLGVNTEAFF
TRBV9	TRBJ2-1	NA	NA	TGTGCCAGCAGCCAAGCCCCCCGCGATGAGCAGTTCTTC	CASSQAPRDEQFF